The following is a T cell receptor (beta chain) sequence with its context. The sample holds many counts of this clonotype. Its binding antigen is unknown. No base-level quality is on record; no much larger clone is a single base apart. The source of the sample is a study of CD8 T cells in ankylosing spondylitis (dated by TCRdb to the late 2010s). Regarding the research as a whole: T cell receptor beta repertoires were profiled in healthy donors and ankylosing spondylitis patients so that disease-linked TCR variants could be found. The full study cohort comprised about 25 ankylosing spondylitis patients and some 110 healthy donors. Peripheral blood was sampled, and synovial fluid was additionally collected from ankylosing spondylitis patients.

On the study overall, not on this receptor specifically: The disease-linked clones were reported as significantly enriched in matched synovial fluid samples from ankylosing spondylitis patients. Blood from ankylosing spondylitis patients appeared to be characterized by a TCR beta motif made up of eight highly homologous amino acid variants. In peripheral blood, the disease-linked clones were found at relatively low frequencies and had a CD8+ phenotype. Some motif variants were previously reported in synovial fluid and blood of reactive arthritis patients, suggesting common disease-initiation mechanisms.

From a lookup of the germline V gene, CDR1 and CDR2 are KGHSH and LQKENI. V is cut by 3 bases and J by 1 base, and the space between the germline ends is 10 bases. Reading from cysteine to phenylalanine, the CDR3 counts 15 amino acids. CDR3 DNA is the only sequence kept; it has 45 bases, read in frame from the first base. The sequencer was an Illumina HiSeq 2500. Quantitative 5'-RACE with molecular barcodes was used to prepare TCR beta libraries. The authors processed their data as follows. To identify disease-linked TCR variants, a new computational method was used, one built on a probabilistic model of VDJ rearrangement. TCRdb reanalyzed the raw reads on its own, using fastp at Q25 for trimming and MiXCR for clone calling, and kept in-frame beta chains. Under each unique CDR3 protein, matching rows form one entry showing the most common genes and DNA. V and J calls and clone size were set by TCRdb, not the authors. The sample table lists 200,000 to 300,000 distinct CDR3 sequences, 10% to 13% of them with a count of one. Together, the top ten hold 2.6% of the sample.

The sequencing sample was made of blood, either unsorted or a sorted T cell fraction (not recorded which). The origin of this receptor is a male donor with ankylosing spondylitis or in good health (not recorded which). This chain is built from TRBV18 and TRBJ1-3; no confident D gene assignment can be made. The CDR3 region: CASSPPRTSGNTIYF. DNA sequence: TGTGCCAGCTCACCCCCAAGGACGTCTGGAAACACCATATATTTT.